The 28 T cell receptor beta chains given below trace back to one sample, sequenced in a study of blood T cell repertoires in COVID-19. Produced via immunoSEQ multiplex PCR; TCRdb's table is partial and in-frame only. The data hold 230,000 or so clones, with about 86% observed a single time. The sample consisted of PBMCs or T cells enriched from blood (not recorded which). The source of these receptors is a woman aged 45 to 65 with acute COVID-19.

The rearrangement links TRBV27 to TRBJ2-7, with TRBD2 matching over 10 bases. Germline CDR1 reads MNHEY; CDR2 reads SMNVEV (reference sequence). The CDR3 contains 15 residues. J was trimmed by 2 bases and V by 3 bases; bases with no gene match: 4. The CDR3 DNA is TGTGCCAGCAGTTTTGTACTAGCGGGAACCTACGAGCAGTACTTC. It codes for CASSFVLAGTYEQYF.

The gene calls are TRBV6-2 or TRBV6-3 and TRBJ2-1; the D gene is possibly TRBD1 (6 bases). The CDR3 totals 13 residues. V lost 2 bases to trimming and J lost 8 bases, with 10 bases between them. The germline CDR1 and CDR2 sequences are MNHEY and SVGEGT. CDR3 coding DNA: TGTGCCAGCAGTTACGACAGGATCGATGAGCAGTTCTTC. This translates into CASSYDRIDEQFF.

J is TRBJ2-2 and V is TRBV23-1; 7 bases align to TRBD1. TRBV23-1 is recorded as an ORF, its role being uncertain. The CDR3 has 15 amino acids. V trimming: 7 bases; J trimming: 3 bases; junction bases outside the gene matches: 8. CDR3 loop: CASNTDRLYTGELFF. In DNA, the CDR3 is TGCGCCAGCAATACGGACAGGTTATACACCGGGGAGCTGTTTTTT.

V and J are TRBV5-1 and TRBJ2-3; D unresolved. Trimming pared 0 bases from V and 4 bases from J, leaving 18 bases between. The CDR3 covers 17 residues. Germline V gene data show CDR1 as SGHRS and CDR2 as YFSETQ. As DNA, the CDR3 is TGCGCCAGCAGCTTGGGAACTCTCCTGACACAACCAGATACGCAGTATTTT. Translating it yields CASSLGTLLTQPDTQYF.

This chain uses TRBV15 with TRBJ2-5; D not certain. This CDR3 comprises 16 residues. The germline V and J ends were trimmed by 0 bases and 5 bases, with 16 bases remaining between them. Germline CDR1 is LNHNV and CDR2 is YYDKDF (reference sequence). The CDR3 nucleotides read TGTGCCACCAGCAGAGATGGTGTCGTTAACGGGGAGACCCAGTACTTC. Protein product: CATSRDGVVNGETQYF.

Regarding this clone: The sample holds other DNA sequences that translate to the same CDR3. This chain connects TRBV28 to TRBJ1-1, with no clear D. The CDR3 spans 14 residues. Trimming removed 3 bases at V and 1 base at J, with 9 bases between. The germline V gene encodes CDR1 MDHEN and CDR2 SYDVKM. CDR3 sequence: CASSLLGGNTEAFF. CDR3 DNA: TGTGCCAGCAGTTTGTTAGGAGGGAACACTGAAGCTTTCTTT.

This chain connects TRBV19 to TRBJ1-2; weak D call: TRBD1 (6 bases). The germline gives CDR1 LNHDA, CDR2 SQIVND (reference sequence). V was trimmed by 7 bases and J by 11 bases, leaving 20 bases between them. This CDR3 is built from 13 residues. The CDR3 reads CASTRQGFLWYTF. In DNA, the CDR3 is TGTGCCAGTACCCGTCAGGGGTTCCTGTGGTACACCTTC.

The rearrangement uses TRBV7-2 and TRBJ2-1; 7 nucleotides match TRBD2. CDR1 SGHTA and CDR2 FQGNSA come from the germline V gene. The J segment lost 6 bases and the V segment lost 5 bases, leaving 10 bases of the junction unmatched. The CDR3 runs to 15 residues. The CDR3 region is CASSLRRERFNEQFF. The CDR3 nucleotides read TGTGCCAGCAGCCTCCGGCGGGAGAGATTCAATGAGCAGTTCTTC.

The chain is built from TRBV28 and TRBJ2-7, with D hard to call. V lost 6 bases and J lost 5, with 14 bases in between. Germline values: CDR1 MDHEN, CDR2 SYDVKM. CDR3 length: 13 amino acids. The DNA for the CDR3 is TGTGCCAGCAGCTTCCCCCCTTCGGACGAGCAGTACTTC. It yields the protein CASSFPPSDEQYF.

This clone occurred many times. This sequence joins TRBV2 and TRBJ2-7; the D is unclear. Germline V gene data show CDR1 as SNHLY and CDR2 as FYNNEI. There are 11 residues in the CDR3. V was shortened by 6 bases and J by 6 bases, with 9 bases between the two germline ends. CDR3 amino acids: CASSQASEQYF. The CDR3 DNA reads TGTGCCAGCAGCCAGGCATCCGAGCAGTACTTC.

This sequence joins TRBV7-2 and TRBJ2-1, with D hard to call. The CDR3 sequence is 15 residues long. The V gene's germline CDR1 is SGHTA and CDR2 FQGNSA. V dropped 6 bases and J dropped 0 bases, with 12 bases sitting between them. The CDR3, as DNA: TGTGCCAGCAGGCTGACTGCCAGCTCCTACAATGAGCAGTTCTTC. This translates into CASRLTASSYNEQFF.

The CDR3 DNA reads as TGTGCCAGCAGTGAAGCCTACGGGACAGGGCCTAATGAAAAACTGTTTTTT. It yields the protein CASSEAYGTGPNEKLFF. This rearrangement joins TRBV6-1 to TRBJ1-4, with 9 bases aligning to TRBD1. The CDR3 sequence is 17 residues long. The ends lost 0 bases at V and 3 bases at J; junction bases unmatched: 5. CDR1 and CDR2 from the germline V gene are MNHNS and SASEGT.

The chain couples TRBV27 to TRBJ2-2, with unresolved D. Looked up from germline, CDR1 is MNHEY and CDR2 is SMNVEV (reference sequence). The CDR3 is made up of 16 amino acids. V was cut by 0 bases and J by 4 bases, with 12 bases left in between. The CDR3, as DNA: TGTGCCAGCAGTTTATCAGTGGCCCCGGGCACCGGGGAGCTGTTTTTT. Protein: CASSLSVAPGTGELFF.

V and J are TRBV7-9 and TRBJ2-3, with 9 bases identical to TRBD1. Germline-derived CDR1 and CDR2 are SEHNR and FQNEAQ (reference sequence). J lost 1 base, V lost 6 bases, and 8 bases had no gene match. The CDR3 extends over 16 amino acids. CDR3 sequence reads: CASRHTTGGGTDTQYF. In nucleotides, the CDR3 is TGTGCCAGCAGGCACACCACAGGGGGCGGCACAGATACGCAGTATTTT.

J is TRBJ1-2 and V is TRBV5-5; 12 bases line up with TRBD1. The length of the CDR3 is 15 residues. Germline loops: CDR1 SGHKS, CDR2 YYEKEE (reference sequence). The J segment lost 4 bases and the V segment lost 0 bases, leaving 1 base of the junction unmatched. The CDR3 coding sequence is TGTGCCAGCAGCTTGGGGGACAGGGGGCCCTATGGCTACACCTTC. This codes for CASSLGDRGPYGYTF.

The genes are TRBV19 and TRBJ2-7; TRBD1 agrees at 8 bases. CDR1 and CDR2 from the germline V gene are LNHDA and SQIVND (reference sequence). V lost 6 bases, J lost 3 bases, and 7 bases stayed unmatched. The CDR3 is 14 amino acids. The CDR3 is CASSLSGQGYEQYF. For the CDR3, the DNA is TGTGCCAGTAGCCTCTCCGGACAGGGCTACGAGCAGTACTTC.

This clone came up once. V gene TRBV6-5 combines with J gene TRBJ2-5, with a possible D match to TRBD1 (6 bases). With 2 bases removed from V and 5 bases from J, the gap between germline ends came to 12 bases. The CDR3 consists of 14 residues. CDR1 MNHEY and CDR2 SVGAGI come from the germline V gene. The DNA for the CDR3 is TGTGCCAGCAGTTACCCAGGGGTTCGGGAGACCCAGTACTTC. As protein: CASSYPGVRETQYF.

The CDR3 region is CASSLAGTSGYNEQFF. The CDR3 bases are TGTGCCAGCAGCTTAGCCGGGACTAGCGGCTACAATGAGCAGTTCTTC. This chain joins TRBV11-3 and TRBJ2-1; 11 bases align to TRBD2. J gave up 3 bases and V 1 base, and 2 bases lay outside the gene matches. The CDR3 covers 16 residues. Germline CDR1 SGHNT, CDR2 YENEEA.

This clone was detected only once. The rearrangement uses TRBV6-4 and TRBJ2-3, with D tentatively TRBD1 (6 bases). The CDR3 contains 15 residues. The V and J ends lost 2 bases and 2 bases respectively, with 11 bases between them. Germline CDR1 reads MRHNA; CDR2 reads SNTAGT. The DNA of the CDR3 is TGTGCCAGCAGTGACCGAGGGGGTTCCACAGATACGCAGTATTTT. It specifies CASSDRGGSTDTQYF.

The rearrangement links TRBV6-5 to TRBJ2-5; 8 nucleotides line up with TRBD2. The CDR3 loop spans 16 amino acids. Germline V CDR1 and CDR2: MNHEY, SVGAGI. Trimming cost V 2 bases and J 4 bases; bases outside gene matches: 9. Written as DNA, the CDR3 is TGTGCCAGCAGTTACGGGGGCGGGAGGAACCCAGAGACCCAGTACTTC. Translating it yields CASSYGGGRNPETQYF.

This clone came up once. The V call is TRBV2, the J call TRBJ1-2; the D is unclear. Trimming removed 1 base at V and 7 bases at J, with 10 bases between. This CDR3 has 13 amino acids. CDR1 and CDR2 (germline): SNHLY, FYNNEI. The CDR3 DNA reads TGTGCCAGCAGTGAAGGGGCACCCCCTGGCTACACCTTC. As protein: CASSEGAPPGYTF. Filled out from reference TRBV2 and TRBJ1-2, the complete variable domain reads EPEVTQTPSHQVTQMGQEVILRCVPISNHLYFYWYRQILGQKVEFLVSFYNNEISEKSEIFDDQFSVERPDGSNFTLKIRSTKLEDSAMYFCASSEGAPPGYTFGSGTRLTVV.

The V call is TRBV11-2, the J call TRBJ2-7; D is perhaps TRBD2 (5 bases). The length of the CDR3 is 13 residues. The V end was cut by 3 bases, the J end by 2 bases, with 8 bases between. Germline values: CDR1 SGHAT, CDR2 FQNNGV. The CDR3 nucleotides are TGTGCCAGCAGCTTGGCTAGCCCCTACGAGCAGTACTTC. Encoded protein: CASSLASPYEQYF.

J is TRBJ2-3 and V is TRBV18; 14 bases are a match to TRBD2. The ends lost 3 bases at V and 6 bases at J; junction bases unmatched: 5. CDR1 and CDR2 from the germline V gene are KGHSH and LQKENI. The CDR3 is 16 amino acids. In DNA form, the CDR3 reads TGTGCCAGCTCACCGCGCGGGACTAGCGGGAGTGATACGCAGTATTTT. Its translation is CASSPRGTSGSDTQYF.

Only one count was recorded for this clone. The V and J genes are TRBV2 and TRBJ2-5; TRBD2 aligns across 10 bases. The CDR3 covers 15 residues. Germline CDR1 is SNHLY and CDR2 is FYNNEI. With V trimmed by 3 bases and J by 5 bases, 6 bases remained unmatched. DNA for the CDR3: TGTGCCAGCAGTGATCCTAATAGCGGGGGGGAGACCCAGTACTTC. This codes for CASSDPNSGGETQYF.

The gene calls are TRBV4-2 and TRBJ2-3; the D is unclear. This CDR3 spans 12 amino acids. In germline, CDR1 is LGHNA, CDR2 YNFKEQ. Trimming left V 1 base short and J 6 bases short, with 5 bases between. The CDR3 DNA is TGTGCCAGCAGCCAAGCTTTCGATACGCAGTATTTT. Its translation is CASSQAFDTQYF.

This chain links TRBV14 with TRBJ1-4, with D maybe TRBD1 (6 bases). The V gene's germline CDR1 is SGHDN and CDR2 FVKESK. CDR3 length: 14 residues. Between the trimmed V and J ends, which lost 4 bases and 7 bases, there was a span of 13 bases. The CDR3 DNA reads as TGTGCCAGCAGCCGACAGGTCTCTAGTGAAAAACTGTTTTTT. Protein: CASSRQVSSEKLFF.

This chain connects TRBV11-3 to TRBJ2-1, with D perhaps matching TRBD1 (5 bases). Trimming removed 5 bases from V and 5 bases from J, with 22 bases in between. CDR1 is SGHNT and CDR2 is YENEEA in the germline V gene. The length of the CDR3 is 17 residues. CDR3 amino acids: CASSRSRGAGIHNEQFF. CDR3 sequence (DNA): TGTGCCAGCAGCCGATCCCGTGGGGCAGGCATCCACAATGAGCAGTTCTTC. Full variable domain (outside the CDR3, taken from reference TRBV11-3 and TRBJ2-1): EAGVVQSPRYKIIEKKQPVAFWCNPISGHNTLYWYLQNLGQGPELLIRYENEEAVDDSQLPKDRFSAERLKGVDSTLKIQPAELGDSAVYLCASSRSRGAGIHNEQFFGPGTRLTVL.

The rearrangement links TRBV30 to TRBJ1-5, with D uncertain. CDR3 size: 14 residues. V shed 0 bases and J shed 3 bases, with 9 bases lying between them. Germline CDR1 is GTSNPN and CDR2 is SVGIG (reference sequence). CDR3 sequence: CAWSVRVSNQPQHF. CDR3 nucleotides: TGTGCCTGGAGTGTGCGGGTCTCCAATCAGCCCCAGCATTTT.